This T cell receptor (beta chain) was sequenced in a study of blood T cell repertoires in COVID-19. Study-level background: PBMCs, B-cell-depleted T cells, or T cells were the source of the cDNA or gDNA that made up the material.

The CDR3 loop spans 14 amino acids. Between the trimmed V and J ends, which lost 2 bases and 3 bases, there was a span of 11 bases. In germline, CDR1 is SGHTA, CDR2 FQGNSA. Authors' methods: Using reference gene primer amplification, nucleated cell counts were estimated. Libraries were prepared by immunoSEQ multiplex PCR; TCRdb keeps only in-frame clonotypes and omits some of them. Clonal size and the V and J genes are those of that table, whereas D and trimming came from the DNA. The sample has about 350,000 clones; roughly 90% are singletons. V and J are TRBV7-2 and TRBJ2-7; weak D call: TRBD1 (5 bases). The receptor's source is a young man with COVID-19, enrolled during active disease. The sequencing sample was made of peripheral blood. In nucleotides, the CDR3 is TGTGCCAGCAGCTTAAAGCAGGGAATCTACGAGCAGTACTTC. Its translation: CASSLKQGIYEQYF. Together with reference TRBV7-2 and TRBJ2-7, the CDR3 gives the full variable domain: GAGVSQSPSNKVTEKGKDVELRCDPISGHTALYWYRQSLGQGLEFLIYFQGNSAPDKSGLPSDRFSAERTGGSVSTLTIQRTQQEDSAVYLCASSLKQGIYEQYFGPGTRLTVT.